The present T cell receptor (beta chain) was sequenced within a study of T cells in Graves' hyperthyroidism and ophthalmopathy. Overall study results and limits: Blood shared most expanded thyroid clonotypes above 0.001.

TCR beta CDR3 sequences were amplified from RNA transcripts. The HTBI set primed first-round TCR CDR3 RT-PCR. TCRdb used MiXCR to reprocess the multiplex PCR reads, holding one entry per CDR3 protein. The profile covers approximately 58,000 distinct CDR3 sequences, with about 50% appearing a single time and about an eighth taken by the ten largest. This clonotype appeared a single time. Its antigen is still unknown. Compared with germline, one end of the junction differs, possibly owing to a read error. The germline V gene encodes CDR1 SGDLS and CDR2 YYNGEE. The CDR3 is 13 residues long. The sequenced sample was blood. The chain couples TRBV9 to TRBJ1-1; the D gene is possibly TRBD1 (6 bases). This sequence was found in a woman between 25 and 40 years old with Graves' ophthalmopathy. The CDR3 bases are TGTGCCAGCTCCAAGGGGGTGAACACCGAAGCTTTCTTT. It is translated as CASSKGVNTEAFF.